Below, 18 T cell receptor beta chains from the same sample are listed, as sequenced in a study of blood T cell repertoires in COVID-19. Generated by immunoSEQ multiplex PCR, the TCRdb table keeps only in-frame clones and is missing some. The table shows tens of thousands of clones, with 65% to 90% occurring only once. Sequencing was performed on peripheral blood. Receptor source: a man aged 50 or older with COVID-19, enrolled during active disease.

This sequence joins TRBV7-2 and TRBJ2-3, with 8 bases fitting TRBD2. Trimming took 2 bases from V and 5 from J; bases not matched to a gene: 12. The CDR3 is 17 residues long. Germline V lookup: CDR1 SGHTA, CDR2 FQGNSA. In DNA, the CDR3 is TGTGCCAGCAGCTTACGGGGGGGAGCGGGAGCAATAGATACGCAGTATTTT. Translated, it gives CASSLRGGAGAIDTQYF.

CDR3 in amino acids: CASRDNRPLLNEKLFF. The CDR3, as DNA: TGCGCCAGCAGGGATAACAGGCCCCTCCTTAATGAAAAACTGTTTTTT. The chain is built from TRBV4-1 and TRBJ1-4; TRBD1 might be the D (5 bases). The CDR3 covers 16 residues. Germline assignment: CDR1 MGHRA and CDR2 YSYEKL. Deletions cut 6 bases from V and 4 bases from J, with 18 bases between.

The chain couples TRBV7-9 to TRBJ2-3; the D is unclear. The CDR3 covers 13 residues. In germline, CDR1 is SEHNR, CDR2 FQNEAQ (reference sequence). Trimming took off 3 bases at V and 2 bases at J, with 6 bases between the two ends. The CDR3 DNA reads TGTGCCAGCAGCTTCAGTGCCACAGATACGCAGTATTTT. It translates to CASSFSATDTQYF.

CDR3 protein: CASSMAGGRGKNIQYF. CDR3 coding DNA: TGTGCCAGTAGTATGGCAGGAGGGAGGGGCAAAAACATTCAGTACTTC. The chain employs TRBV19 and TRBJ2-4; 7 bases agree with TRBD2. The germline CDR1 and CDR2 sequences are LNHDA and SQIVND (reference sequence). The CDR3 totals 16 residues. The junction had 8 bases not matched to a gene; V was cut back by 3 bases and J by 3 bases.

The genes are TRBV6-5 and TRBJ1-2, with 9 nucleotides matching TRBD1. This CDR3 has 16 amino acids. CDR1 MNHEY and CDR2 SVGAGI come from the germline V gene. V lost 0 bases, J lost 0 bases, and 2 bases stayed unmatched. The CDR3 DNA sequence: TGTGCCAGCAGTTACTCCGGGACAGGGACTAACTATGGCTACACCTTC. Protein sequence: CASSYSGTGTNYGYTF.

V usage is TRBV5-1 and J usage is TRBJ2-1; D uncertain. Trimming removed 3 bases at V and 12 bases at J, with 13 bases between. This CDR3 contains 12 residues. Germline V gene data show CDR1 as SGHRS and CDR2 as YFSETQ. The CDR3: CASSSSTVRQFF. CDR3 nucleotide sequence: TGCGCCAGCAGCTCAAGCACGGTCCGGCAGTTCTTC.

The chain employs TRBV6-2 or TRBV6-3 and TRBJ1-4; 9 bases are shared with TRBD1. Germline lookup yields CDR1 MNHEY and CDR2 SVGEGT. V shed 5 bases and J 7 bases; nucleotides not matched to a gene: 8. CDR3 length: 15 amino acids. CDR3 DNA: TGTGCCAGCAGTCGAACCGGGACAGGGATTGAAAAACTGTTTTTT. Its translation is CASSRTGTGIEKLFF.

V gene TRBV6-2 or TRBV6-3 combines with J gene TRBJ1-1, with D unresolved. Trimming took 4 bases from V and 13 from J, leaving 28 bases between them. The CDR3 runs to 16 residues. CDR1 and CDR2 from the germline V gene are MNHEY and SVGEGT. CDR3 in amino acids: CASSSPAKPRDAEGFF. CDR3 DNA sequence: TGTGCCAGCAGTTCCCCGGCAAAACCCAGAGACGCAGAGGGTTTCTTT.

The chain couples TRBV11-3 to TRBJ1-5; 9 bases agree with TRBD1. V was pared by 3 bases and J by 3 bases, with 18 bases of the junction left unmatched. CDR3 length: 20 amino acids. Germline CDR1 is SGHNT and CDR2 is YENEEA. The CDR3 nucleotides read TGTGCCAGCAGCTTTCCGATCAGGGGGGACAGGGAAAGAAACAATCAGCCCCAGCATTTT. It specifies CASSFPIRGDRERNNQPQHF.

The rearrangement uses TRBV4-1 and TRBJ2-7, with 7 bases that match TRBD1. Germline CDR1 reads MGHRA; CDR2 reads YSYEKL. This CDR3 has 16 amino acids. J was trimmed by 6 bases and V by 0 bases; bases with no gene match: 11. Here the CDR3 reads CASSQEVVGGAFEQYF. CDR3 bases: TGCGCCAGCAGCCAAGAAGTTGTAGGGGGCGCATTCGAGCAGTACTTC.

The CDR3 DNA sequence: TGTGCCAGCAGCCAAGTAGCGGGAGGACCCCAAGAGACCCAGTACTTC. This translates into CASSQVAGGPQETQYF. The chain combines TRBV3-1 (or the pseudogene TRBV3-2) with TRBJ2-5; 10 bases fit TRBD2. Losses at the gene ends were 1 base for V and 1 base for J; bases not matched to a gene: 3. The CDR3 loop spans 16 amino acids. From germline, CDR1 is LGHDT and CDR2 YNNKEL (reference sequence).

The rearrangement uses TRBV30 and TRBJ1-6, with unresolved D. Trimming took 0 bases from V and 7 from J, leaving 4 bases between them. CDR1 and CDR2 (germline): GTSNPN, SVGIG (reference sequence). This CDR3 has 12 amino acids. CDR3 nucleotide sequence: TGTGCCTGGAGTGTTGTAAATTCACCCCTCCACTTT. Translation gives CAWSVVNSPLHF.

V is TRBV29-1 and J is TRBJ2-7; D might be TRBD2 (5 bases). Germline-derived CDR1 and CDR2 are SQVTM and ANQGSEA. The V and J ends lost 5 bases and 2 bases respectively, with 13 bases between them. The CDR3 contains 13 residues. In DNA form, the CDR3 reads TGCAGCGTTAGGTGGGAGTTCCCCTACGAGCAGTACTTC. Residues: CSVRWEFPYEQYF.

This clone appeared a single time. This chain links TRBV7-8 with TRBJ2-5; tentatively, D is TRBD2 (6 bases). V was trimmed by 2 bases and J by 5 bases, leaving 12 bases between them. The CDR3 runs to 14 residues. The germline V gene has CDR1 SGHVS and CDR2 FQNEAQ. The CDR3 protein is CASSLSGLWETQYF. Here the CDR3 DNA reads TGTGCCAGCAGCTTAAGCGGGTTGTGGGAGACCCAGTACTTC.

Note on this clone: The junction and the germline gene differ at one end; a read error may be behind it. J is TRBJ2-5 and V is TRBV7-7; tentatively, D is TRBD2 (5 bases). The CDR3 is 13 amino acids. The germline V gene has CDR1 SSHAT and CDR2 FNYEAQ (reference sequence). CDR3 loop: CASSLGPGETQYF. CDR3 DNA: TGTGCTAGCAGCCTTGGACCGGGGGAGACCCAGTACTTC. Together with reference TRBV7-7 and TRBJ2-5, the CDR3 gives the full variable domain: GAGVSQSPRYKVTKRGQDVTLRCDPISSHATLYWYQQALGQGPEFLTYFNYEAQPDKSGLPSDRFSAERPEGSISTLTIQRTEQRDSAMYRCASSLGPGETQYFGPGTRLLVL.

The rearrangement joins TRBV7-9 to TRBJ2-5, with 8 bases matching TRBD1. The CDR3 is made up of 12 amino acids. Looked up from germline, CDR1 is SEHNR and CDR2 is FQNEAQ (reference sequence). V lost 6 bases to trimming and J lost 9 bases; unmatched junction nucleotides: 6. The CDR3 region is CASSGTGTAQYF. CDR3 bases: TGTGCCAGCAGTGGGACAGGTACGGCCCAGTACTTC.

The chain couples TRBV5-1 to TRBJ2-7, with D maybe TRBD2 (5 bases). The CDR3 is 15 amino acids. V was shortened by 3 bases and J by 0 bases, with 13 bases between the two germline ends. CDR1 and CDR2 from the germline V gene are SGHRS and YFSETQ. The CDR3 spells CASSSLSGSSYEQYF. The CDR3 region has the DNA TGCGCCAGCAGCTCCCTGAGCGGAAGCTCCTACGAGCAGTACTTC.

The table lists this clone with a few counts. The chain combines TRBV5-1 with TRBJ2-7; tentatively, D is TRBD1 (6 bases). Germline V gene lookup returns CDR1 SGHRS and CDR2 YFSETQ. The CDR3 has 15 amino acids. V was shortened by 5 bases and J by 4 bases, with 19 bases between the two germline ends. CDR3 amino acids: CASSQTGQQTYEQYF. In nucleotides, the CDR3 is TGCGCCAGCAGTCAGACGGGACAACAAACTTACGAGCAGTACTTC.